This T cell receptor beta chain was captured by sequencing in a study of cytomegalovirus exposure and HLA in healthy donors. Findings of the study overall: In a later analysis, first-cohort TCR clusters were found to tend to co-occur in the roughly 120 validation repertoires. As was reported, the classifier diagnosed cytomegalovirus status with high specificity and sensitivity. Specific recognition of CMV antigens was confirmed in vitro for a few chains (all CMV-associated). Cytomegalovirus association was listed for about 180 TCR beta chains.

Concerning this clone: As yet, its antigen is unknown.

V lost 8 bases, J lost 5 bases, and 5 bases stayed unmatched. The germline gives CDR1 ENHRY, CDR2 SYGVKD. There are 14 residues in the CDR3. The table came from immunoSEQ multiplex PCR; TCRdb's copy has only in-frame clones and leaves some out. There are tens of thousands of clones in the sample; approximately 93% occur only once, and roughly 1.6% lies in the top ten. Sequencing used PBMCs. The TCR originated in a man aged 18 to 30 in good health and CMV-seropositive. The chain links TRBV10-3 to TRBJ2-3, with 12 bases aligning to TRBD2. Here the CDR3 DNA reads TGTGCCATCGGTAGGACTAGCGGGATAGATACGCAGTATTTT. It encodes CAIGRTSGIDTQYF.